This T cell receptor (beta chain) emerged from a study of blood T cell repertoires in COVID-19 (TCRdb year 2020). About the full investigation: Samples from collaborators originated in the United States, Italy and Spain and spanned both the acute and convalescent phases of COVID-19. The prospective study material was composed of cDNA or gDNA derived from T cells, B-cell-depleted T cells, or PBMCs. Subjects who had been exposed to COVID-19, were actively infected with it, or had recovered from it provided the deeply sampled blood TCRbeta repertoires that made up the dataset. The repertoires were made available in a free public database intended to serve as a resource for research on the immune response to SARS-CoV-2. The samples were drawn from the first 160 participants of the ongoing ImmuneRACE study and from 1,254 subjects provided by 6 global collaborators. Sample metadata almost always included a de-identified subject ID, COVID-19 status, age in years and sex. Where HLA class I and class II types were available, the types were taken from metadata supplied by the sample provider, not from assay-based typing. What the research found in general, with its limitations: The quantity of clinical and demographic metadata differed by source and by participant and was supplied without curation.

V is cut by 2 bases and J by 7 bases, and the space between the germline ends is 12 bases. Taken from the germline V gene (reference sequence), the CDR1 and CDR2 loops are GTSNPN and SVGIG. Counted from cysteine to phenylalanine, this CDR3 has 14 amino acids. Only the CDR3 DNA is retained, 42 bases long and in frame from the first base. TCRbeta CDR3 regions were amplified from genomic DNA by means of the immunoSEQ Assay, a bias-controlled multiplex PCR. Per the source publication's procedure: The number of nucleated cells in each sample was estimated from the amplification of reference gene primers within the assay. To quantify the absolute abundance of each unique TCRbeta CDR3 rearrangement, sequence reads were collapsed and filtered. For each sample, productive Simpson clonality was calculated as the square root of Simpson's diversity index across productive rearrangements. TCRdb holds this immuneACCESS table with in-frame rearrangements only. Some clones are missing; in checked studies, unresolved V genes explain under half, and the rest has no known cause. That table is the source of V, J and clone size, and D and trimming were worked out from the DNA. The sample contains some 190,000 clones, more than 85% of them found a single time. Of the sample, around 1.1% falls within the top ten clones.

The collaborating institutions used their own protocols to collect whole blood in K2EDTA tubes. Collaborator samples were shipped for TCRbeta analysis as frozen whole blood, isolated PBMCs, or DNA extracted from either sample type. In regard to this clone: Its binding antigen is unknown. There are no base qualities to consult, and no much larger clone falls within one base.

The sequence links TRBV30 to TRBJ1-6, and TRBD1 may be the D gene, going by 5 matching bases. The origin of this receptor is a man between 25 and 39 years old with acute or convalescent COVID-19. Sequencing used peripheral blood. The CDR3 protein is CAWSISGLNSPLHF. The nucleotides are TGTGCCTGGAGTATCTCAGGGTTAAATTCACCCCTCCACTTT.